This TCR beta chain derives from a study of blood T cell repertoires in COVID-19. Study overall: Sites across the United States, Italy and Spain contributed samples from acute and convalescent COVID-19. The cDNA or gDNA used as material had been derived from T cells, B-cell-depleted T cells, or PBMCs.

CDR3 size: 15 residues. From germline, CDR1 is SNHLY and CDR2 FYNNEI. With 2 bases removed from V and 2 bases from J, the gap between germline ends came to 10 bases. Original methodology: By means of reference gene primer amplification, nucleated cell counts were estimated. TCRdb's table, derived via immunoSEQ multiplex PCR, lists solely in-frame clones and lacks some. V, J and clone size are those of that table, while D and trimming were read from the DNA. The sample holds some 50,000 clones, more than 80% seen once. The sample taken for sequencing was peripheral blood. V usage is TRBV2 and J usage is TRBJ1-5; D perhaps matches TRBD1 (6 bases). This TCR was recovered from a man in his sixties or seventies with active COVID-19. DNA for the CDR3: TGTGCCAGCAGTGAAAACAGGGCTCGCAATCAGCCCCAGCATTTT. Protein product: CASSENRARNQPQHF.